Listed below are T cell receptor beta chains from one sample, sequenced in a study of identical twins. TCRdb fed the 5' RACE reads into MiXCR, producing one record per CDR3 protein. The sample has roughly 540,000 distinct CDR3 sequences, 22% seen once. This sample was also put to use in a study of T cells expressing NK-cell markers.

The sequencing sample was made of CD4+ T cells sorted from blood. These TCRs come from a woman between 18 and 29 years old in good health. CDR3s include the opening cysteine and the closing phenylalanine or tryptophan. A D gene is named only where the DNA matches it firmly. Size values are once, few and many counts, or a class for expanded clones, and some rows have none.

TRBV11-2	NA	NA	16	TRBJ2-1	TGTGCCAGCAGCTTCGTGCTGGGAAGCTCCTACAATGAGCAGTTCTTC	CASSFVLGSSYNEQFF
TRBV7-9	NA	NA	16	TRBJ2-6	TGTGCCAGCCGGAGCCCCCTTGGGTCTGGGGCCAACGTCCTGACTTTC	CASRSPLGSGANVLTF
TRBV6-2/TRBV6-3	NA	NA	15	TRBJ1-5	TGTGCCAGCAGTTATAGGGGCGCGAGCAATCAGCCCCAGCATTTT	CASSYRGASNQPQHF
TRBV5-1	NA	NA	17	TRBJ2-3	TGCGCCAGCAGCTTGGGAGGAGGGCGGACCCGCACAGATACGCAGTATTTT	CASSLGGGRTRTDTQYF
TRBV27	few	NA	13	TRBJ2-2	TGTGCCAGCAGTTCCACATACCCCGGGGAGCTGTTTTTT	CASSSTYPGELFF
TRBV3-1	NA	NA	14	TRBJ1-1	TGTGCCAGCAGCCAAGTAGCTGAGAACACTGAAGCTTTCTTT	CASSQVAENTEAFF
TRBV10-1	few	NA	16	TRBJ2-5	TGCGCCAGCAGTGTGGGGGTCAGCCGCGGTGGAGAGACCCAGTACTTC	CASSVGVSRGGETQYF
TRBV10-1	NA	NA	12	TRBJ1-2	TGCGCCAGCAGTAACCCCGGGGCCGTCCACACCTTC	CASSNPGAVHTF
TRBV7-9	NA	TRBD2	14	TRBJ2-5	TGTGCCAGCAGCCGAGCGGGGGGGAGTGAGACCCAGTACTTC	CASSRAGGSETQYF
TRBV7-8	NA	NA	14	TRBJ2-5	TGTGCCAGCAGCTTAGCGCAGGGAGTTACAGCCCAGTACTTC	CASSLAQGVTAQYF
TRBV5-1	many	NA	14	TRBJ1-2	TGCGCCAGCAGCCGAGGAACGATTAACTATGGCTACACCTTC	CASSRGTINYGYTF
TRBV15	few	NA	13	TRBJ1-2	TGTGCCACCAGCAGAGACCGAGGGGATGGCTACACCTTC	CATSRDRGDGYTF
TRBV2	NA	NA	15	TRBJ2-1	TGTGCCAGCAGCCGAGATCAAGGGCCATACAATGAGCAGTTCTTC	CASSRDQGPYNEQFF
TRBV20-1	few	TRBD2	13	TRBJ2-5	TGCAGTGCTAGTAAACTAGCGGGAGAGACCCAGTACTTC	CSASKLAGETQYF
TRBV27	NA	TRBD2	16	TRBJ2-7	TGTGCCAGCAGAGAAAATATAGCGGGAGGGCCCTACGAGCAGTACTTC	CASRENIAGGPYEQYF
TRBV27	NA	NA	17	TRBJ1-1	TGTGCCAGCAGTTTATCGAAGGGAGGGGGGCCAAACACTGAAGCTTTCTTT	CASSLSKGGGPNTEAFF
TRBV20-1	few	TRBD1	13	TRBJ1-2	TGCAGTGCTAGCGGACAGGGTAGCTATGGCTACACCTTC	CSASGQGSYGYTF
TRBV7-2	many	NA	13	TRBJ2-1	TGTGCCAGCAGACGGGACGGACCCAATGAGCAGTTCTTC	CASRRDGPNEQFF
TRBV3-1	NA	TRBD1	14	TRBJ2-7	TGTGCCAGCAGCCCGGGGACAGGGAAGGGTTGGCAGTACTTC	CASSPGTGKGWQYF
TRBV19	NA	NA	21	TRBJ2-1	TGTGCCAGTAGTTCGTTGATGGGGGGGGCTGGGTTCGGCGGGACCTACAATGAGCAGTTCTTC	CASSSLMGGAGFGGTYNEQFF
TRBV6-5	NA	NA	12	TRBJ1-2	TGTGCCAGCAGACGAGACGGATATGGCTACACCTTC	CASRRDGYGYTF
TRBV6-4	few	NA	16	TRBJ2-2	TGTGCCAGCAGTGACTTAAGGTTGGGGGACACCGGGGAGCTGTTTTTT	CASSDLRLGDTGELFF
TRBV12-3/TRBV12-4	many	TRBD1	17	TRBJ1-5	TGTGCCAGCAGTTTATCCCCCGGGACAGGAATCAATCAGCCCCAGCATTTT	CASSLSPGTGINQPQHF
TRBV6-1	few	NA	16	TRBJ2-7	TGTGCCAGCAGCCCGACTGCCGGGACCCAGGGGTACGAGCAGTACTTC	CASSPTAGTQGYEQYF
TRBV12-3/TRBV12-4	few	TRBD1	15	TRBJ1-5	TGTGCCAGCACCGGCCGAGGGGGCCCTAATCAGCCCCAGCATTTT	CASTGRGGPNQPQHF
TRBV7-9	NA	TRBD1	15	TRBJ2-4	TGTGCCAGCAGCTTAGCTGGGACAGGGAAAAACATTCAGTACTTC	CASSLAGTGKNIQYF
TRBV6-5	NA	TRBD2	14	TRBJ2-1	TGTGCCAGCAGTTACGGACTAGATTACGGTGAGCAGTTCTTC	CASSYGLDYGEQFF
TRBV12-3/TRBV12-4	few	TRBD1	15	TRBJ1-5	TGTGCCAGCAGTTCAGGGGGGAGTAGCAATCAGCCCCAGCATTTT	CASSSGGSSNQPQHF
TRBV29-1	few	NA	12	TRBJ2-5	TGCAGCGCTGAAGGGGGTTGGGAGACCCAGTACTTC	CSAEGGWETQYF
TRBV29-1	NA	TRBD1	12	TRBJ1-2	TGCAGCGTCAGGACAGGGGACTATGGCTACACCTTC	CSVRTGDYGYTF
TRBV12-3/TRBV12-4	few	TRBD2	16	TRBJ2-1	TGTGCCAGCAGTCCTGTCGGACTAGCGGGAGGACGTGAGCAGTTCTTC	CASSPVGLAGGREQFF
TRBV7-9	NA	TRBD2	13	TRBJ2-1	TGTGCCAGCAGGGGACTAGCCTACAATGAGCAGTTCTTC	CASRGLAYNEQFF
TRBV4-3	NA	NA	15	TRBJ2-1	TGCGCCAGCAGCCAAGAAGGAGGCCATCTCGGCGAGCAGTTCTTC	CASSQEGGHLGEQFF
TRBV20-1	many	NA	12	TRBJ1-1	TGCAGTGCTCCTCCCGGAGAAACGGAAGCTTTCTTT	CSAPPGETEAFF
TRBV4-3	NA	NA	15	TRBJ2-1	TGCGCCAGCAGTCCCTACCCGAGCTCCTACAATGAGCAGTTCTTC	CASSPYPSSYNEQFF
TRBV21-1	many	NA	16	TRBJ2-5	TGTGCCAGCAGCAAAGGGGACAGGAGCGGGGGAGAGACCCAGTACTTC	CASSKGDRSGGETQYF
TRBV15	NA	NA	14	TRBJ2-3	TGTGCCACCAGCAGAGGGGGGGAGGTGGTTACGCAGTATTTT	CATSRGGEVVTQYF
TRBV6-1	once	NA	14	TRBJ1-2	TGTGCCAGCAGTGAAGACAGAACCGCCCATGGCTACACCTTC	CASSEDRTAHGYTF
TRBV3-1	few	NA	13	TRBJ1-5	TGTGCCAGCAGCCAAGAGGTAGGCGCGCCCCAGCATTTT	CASSQEVGAPQHF
TRBV5-1	few	NA	14	TRBJ2-7	TGCGCCAGCAGCTTGGACATAACTGCTTCGGGGCAGTACTTC	CASSLDITASGQYF
TRBV5-1	NA	TRBD1	13	TRBJ2-7	TGCGCCAGCAGCGAGGGGGCCTCCTACGAGCAGTACTTC	CASSEGASYEQYF
TRBV7-9	NA	NA	14	TRBJ2-5	TGTGCCAGCAGCTCTCGAAGAGAACAAGAGACCCAGTACTTC	CASSSRREQETQYF
TRBV6-5	NA	NA	14	TRBJ1-5	TGTGCCAGCAGTTACATGGGGGCAGGGCAGCCCCAGCATTTT	CASSYMGAGQPQHF
TRBV20-1	many	NA	14	TRBJ1-1	TGCAGTGCAGGCGGTGCGCAGGGGCGGACTGAAGCTTTCTTT	CSAGGAQGRTEAFF
TRBV11-2	few	TRBD1	16	TRBJ1-1	TGTGCCAGCAGCCCGGGGACAGGGGTCATGAACACTGAAGCTTTCTTT	CASSPGTGVMNTEAFF
TRBV9	NA	NA	18	TRBJ2-3	TGTGCCAGCAGCGTAATTGGGATAGGAGGGAGAATCTCAGATACGCAGTATTTT	CASSVIGIGGRISDTQYF
TRBV7-7	NA	NA	14	TRBJ2-3	TGTGCCAGCAGCTCCTCGGGACTCGGGGCGACGCAGTATTTT	CASSSSGLGATQYF
TRBV12-3/TRBV12-4	few	NA	11	TRBJ2-2	TGTGCCAGCAGGGCGGCCGGGGAGCTGTTTTTT	CASRAAGELFF
TRBV20-1	NA	NA	13	TRBJ2-7	TGCAGTGCTAGTCGCCCCCAGATCTACGAGCAGTACTTC	CSASRPQIYEQYF
TRBV27	NA	NA	12	TRBJ2-1	TGTGCCAGCGGGCAGACGACCGGGGCTAAGTTCTTC	CASGQTTGAKFF
TRBV5-6	once	NA	17	TRBJ1-6	TGTGCCAGCAGCTCCCAAGGGGGGGGCCTACGGGGTTCACCCCTCCACTTT	CASSSQGGGLRGSPLHF
TRBV20-1	NA	NA	15	TRBJ2-3	TGCAGTGCTAGAGATCTACCTACCGATACAGATACGCAGTATTTT	CSARDLPTDTDTQYF
TRBV5-4	NA	TRBD2	16	TRBJ2-1	TGTGCCAGCAGCTCCCCTAGCGGGGAGACCTACAATGAGCAGTTCTTC	CASSSPSGETYNEQFF
TRBV7-9	NA	NA	15	TRBJ2-5	TGTGCCAGCAGCATGGGACCAATGTACCAAGAGACCCAGTACTTC	CASSMGPMYQETQYF